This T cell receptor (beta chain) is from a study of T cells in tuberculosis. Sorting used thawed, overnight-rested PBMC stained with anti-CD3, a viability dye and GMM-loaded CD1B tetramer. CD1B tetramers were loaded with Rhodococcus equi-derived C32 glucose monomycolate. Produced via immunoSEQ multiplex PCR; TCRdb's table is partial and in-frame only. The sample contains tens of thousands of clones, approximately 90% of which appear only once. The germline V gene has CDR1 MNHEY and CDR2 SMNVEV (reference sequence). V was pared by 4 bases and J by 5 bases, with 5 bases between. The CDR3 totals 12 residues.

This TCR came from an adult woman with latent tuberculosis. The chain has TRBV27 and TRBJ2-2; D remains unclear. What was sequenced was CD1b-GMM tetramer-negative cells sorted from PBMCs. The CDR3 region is CASSWATGELFF. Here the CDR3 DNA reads TGTGCCAGCAGTTGGGCAACCGGGGAGCTGTTTTTT.